Below are 28 T cell receptor beta chains sequenced from a single sample in a study of blood T cell repertoires in COVID-19. The method was immunoSEQ multiplex PCR; TCRdb's version includes in-frame clones alone and lacks a portion of them. The table has around 400,000 clones, over 75% seen once. Sequences were obtained from peripheral blood. The receptor source for this set is a woman in her sixties with COVID-19, enrolled during active disease.

This sequence joins TRBV14 and TRBJ1-6; a possible D gene is TRBD1 (5 bases). The CDR3 loop spans 17 amino acids. V was clipped by 0 bases and J by 4 bases, with 13 bases between them. Germline V lookup: CDR1 SGHDN, CDR2 FVKESK. CDR3 loop: CASSQDQGLGYNSPLHF. The CDR3 DNA follows: TGTGCCAGCAGCCAAGACCAGGGCCTAGGGTATAATTCACCCCTCCACTTT.

The chain couples TRBV5-1 to TRBJ2-1; 11 bases fit TRBD2. Germline V gives CDR1 SGHRS, CDR2 YFSETQ. This CDR3 is built from 18 residues. With V trimmed by 0 bases and J by 7 bases, 12 bases remained unmatched. The CDR3 DNA reads as TGCGCCAGCAGCTTGGAATTGGCGCTAGCGGGGGGTTCTAATGAGCAGTTCTTC. Its translation is CASSLELALAGGSNEQFF.

This rearrangement joins TRBV18 to TRBJ1-2; 7 bases are shared with TRBD1. Germline V CDR1 and CDR2: KGHSH, LQKENI. V gave up 3 bases and J gave up 4 bases; unmatched junction bases: 11. The CDR3 is 16 residues long. CDR3 DNA sequence: TGTGCCAGCTCACCCACGGGGACAGCCTCTATCTATGGCTACACCTTC. Protein: CASSPTGTASIYGYTF.

This chain uses TRBV18 with TRBJ1-3; weak D call: TRBD1 (5 bases). The V end was cut by 5 bases, the J end by 3 bases, with 14 bases between. Germline V CDR1 and CDR2: KGHSH, LQKENI. This CDR3 has 15 amino acids. The CDR3 loop is CASSSRTRGGNTIYF. The CDR3 DNA reads TGTGCCAGCTCATCCCGGACAAGGGGTGGAAACACCATATATTTT.

The CDR3 nucleotides read TGTGCCAGCATGAACGAGCCGACAGGGACCAAGAGCAATCAGCCCCAGCATTTT. Amino acids: CASMNEPTGTKSNQPQHF. V gene TRBV2 combines with J gene TRBJ1-5; 7 nucleotides match TRBD1. Germline V gene data show CDR1 as SNHLY and CDR2 as FYNNEI. The J segment lost 1 base and the V segment lost 7 bases, leaving 16 bases of the junction unmatched. This CDR3 has 18 amino acids.

The CDR3 bases are TGTGCCAGCAGCCAAAATCCCGGGACAGGTGCTCGGAGTCAGCCCCAGCATTTT. Encoded protein: CASSQNPGTGARSQPQHF. This chain uses TRBV7-2 with TRBJ1-5; 8 positions match TRBD1. Germline V lookup: CDR1 SGHTA, CDR2 FQGNSA. The junction had 18 bases not matched to a gene; V was cut back by 5 bases and J by 6 bases. This CDR3 contains 18 residues. Together with reference TRBV7-2 and TRBJ1-5, the CDR3 gives the full variable domain: GAGVSQSPSNKVTEKGKDVELRCDPISGHTALYWYRQSLGQGLEFLIYFQGNSAPDKSGLPSDRFSAERTGGSVSTLTIQRTQQEDSAVYLCASSQNPGTGARSQPQHFGDGTRLSIL.

This chain links TRBV7-9 with TRBJ1-2; D might be TRBD1 (6 bases). Trimming took off 3 bases at V and 0 bases at J, with 14 bases between the two ends. Germline CDR1 and CDR2: SEHNR and FQNEAQ (reference sequence). The CDR3 length is 16 residues. DNA for the CDR3: TGTGCCAGCAGCTTCCCAACCGGGACACCTAACTATGGCTACACCTTC. It codes for CASSFPTGTPNYGYTF.

The chain recombines TRBV7-3 with TRBJ2-5; D unclear. Trimming cost V 5 bases and J 4 bases, with 11 bases left between them. The CDR3 spans 13 residues. CDR1 SGHTA and CDR2 FQGTGA come from the germline V gene. CDR3: CASSAARRETQYF. CDR3 nucleotides: TGTGCCAGCAGCGCCGCGCGGAGAGAGACCCAGTACTTC.

This clone was seen once. This chain uses TRBV18 with TRBJ2-4, with D perhaps TRBD1 (5 bases). Trimming removed 0 bases at V and 0 bases at J, with 6 bases between. The CDR3 length is 15 residues. CDR1 KGHSH and CDR2 LQKENI come from the germline V gene. The CDR3 is CASSPPGLAKNIQYF. The DNA of the CDR3 is TGTGCCAGCTCACCACCGGGGCTAGCCAAAAACATTCAGTACTTC.

In the case of this clone: This sample includes further DNA sequences coding for the same CDR3. The V and J genes are TRBV28 and TRBJ1-2; D may be TRBD1 (6 bases). The germline V and J ends were trimmed by 3 bases and 2 bases, with 7 bases remaining between them. The CDR3 length is 13 residues. Germline V gene sequence: CDR1 MDHEN, CDR2 SYDVKM. The CDR3 loop reads CASSLGQNYGYTF. CDR3 coding DNA: TGTGCCAGCAGTTTGGGACAAAACTATGGCTACACCTTC.

In its sample, this clone was seen a few times. The genes are TRBV28 and TRBJ1-1, with 7 positions matching TRBD1. The CDR3 contains 13 residues. Germline-derived CDR1 and CDR2 are MDHEN and SYDVKM. J lost 4 bases, V lost 4 bases, and 3 bases had no gene match. Written as DNA, the CDR3 is TGTGCCAGCAGTTGGGACAGCTTCACTGAAGCTTTCTTT. Translated, it gives CASSWDSFTEAFF.

The genes are TRBV24-1 and TRBJ2-2; 7 nucleotides align to TRBD1. This CDR3 has 16 amino acids. The V and J ends lost 2 bases and 5 bases, in that order; junction bases with no gene match: 7. Germline CDR1 is KGHDR and CDR2 is SFDVKD. In DNA, the CDR3 is TGTGCCACCAGTGATTCCACAGGGGCGCGGACCGGGGAGCTGTTTTTT. Translated, it gives CATSDSTGARTGELFF.

V is TRBV30 and J is TRBJ1-5; D gene unclear. The CDR3 runs 15 residues. V was pared by 2 bases and J by 4 bases, with 15 bases between. Germline lookup yields CDR1 GTSNPN and CDR2 SVGIG (reference sequence). The CDR3 DNA reads as TGTGCCTGGAGTATCGGTACAGTGAAGAATCAGCCCCAGCATTTT. Its protein product is CAWSIGTVKNQPQHF.

V usage is TRBV2 and J usage is TRBJ1-6; TRBD1 matches 7 bases. CDR3 size: 14 residues. CDR1 and CDR2 (germline): SNHLY, FYNNEI. The junction had 5 bases not matched to a gene; V was cut back by 5 bases and J by 7 bases. CDR3 region: CASSLDRRNSPLHF. The CDR3 nucleotides read TGTGCCAGCAGTTTGGACAGGCGCAATTCACCCCTCCACTTT.

V is TRBV7-2 and J is TRBJ2-7; possibly TRBD1 for D (7 bases). Trimming took 4 bases from V and 3 from J, leaving 22 bases between them. This CDR3 has 17 residues. Germline V lookup: CDR1 SGHTA, CDR2 FQGNSA. CDR3 sequence (DNA): TGTGCCAGCAGCTACTCCCCGGGGGCAGGGGGGCACTACGAGCAGTACTTC. Translated, it gives CASSYSPGAGGHYEQYF.

The chain combines TRBV6-1 with TRBJ1-4, with TRBD1 matching 9 bases. The CDR3 is made up of 16 amino acids. Germline values: CDR1 MNHNS, CDR2 SASEGT. Trimming removed 4 bases from V and 3 bases from J; junction bases left unmatched: 6. The CDR3 loop is CASSALQGAANEKLFF. In DNA form, the CDR3 reads TGTGCCAGCAGTGCGCTACAGGGGGCCGCTAATGAAAAACTGTTTTTT.

The rearrangement links TRBV29-1 to TRBJ2-2; 10 positions match TRBD1. CDR1 is SQVTM, CDR2 ANQGSEA, per germline. Trimming removed 5 bases from V and 4 bases from J; junction bases left unmatched: 7. CDR3 length equals 15 residues. The CDR3 nucleotides read TGCAGCGTTCCGACAGGGGGCGAGAGCACCGGGGAGCTGTTTTTT. It is translated as CSVPTGGESTGELFF.

The chain carries TRBV18 and TRBJ2-7; 7 nucleotides match TRBD1. The ends lost 4 bases at V and 4 bases at J; junction bases unmatched: 10. The germline V gene has CDR1 KGHSH and CDR2 LQKENI. The CDR3 runs 15 residues. CDR3 amino acids: CASSRSGTDSYEQYF. CDR3 sequence (DNA): TGTGCCAGCTCACGGTCCGGGACAGACAGTTACGAGCAGTACTTC.

This chain joins TRBV19 and TRBJ1-2, with 10 bases identical to TRBD1. With 5 bases clipped from V and 11 bases from J, the junction kept 11 bases outside the gene matches. The germline V gene has CDR1 LNHDA and CDR2 SQIVND (reference sequence). CDR3 length: 14 residues. The CDR3 loop is CASSYPGTGVAYTF. Here the CDR3 DNA reads TGTGCCAGTAGTTACCCCGGGACAGGGGTGGCTTACACCTTC.

The CDR3 loop is CAWRGQIVEGYTF. Here the CDR3 DNA reads TGTGCCTGGAGGGGGCAGATAGTCGAGGGCTACACCTTC. This chain joins TRBV30 and TRBJ1-2; D is perhaps TRBD1 (5 bases). The CDR3 is 13 amino acids. Trimming shortened V by 3 bases and J by 8 bases, and 16 bases separated the two germline ends. From germline, CDR1 is GTSNPN and CDR2 SVGIG (reference sequence).

V usage is TRBV7-6 and J usage is TRBJ2-7, with 7 bases matching TRBD2. Trimming cost V 5 bases and J 2 bases; bases outside gene matches: 9. The germline V gene has CDR1 SGHVS and CDR2 FNYEAQ. This CDR3 has 15 amino acids. CDR3 bases: TGTGCCAGCAGCCTGGGGGGGGACGGAGCCTACGAGCAGTACTTC. This gives the protein CASSLGGDGAYEQYF.

The gene calls are TRBV27 and TRBJ2-3; tentatively, D is TRBD2 (5 bases). Germline V gene sequence: CDR1 MNHEY, CDR2 SMNVEV (reference sequence). V lost 1 base and J 0 bases, leaving 8 bases between the germline ends. The CDR3 has 15 amino acids. In nucleotides, the CDR3 is TGTGCCAGCAGTTTATTGGGAGCTAGCACAGATACGCAGTATTTT. This translates into CASSLLGASTDTQYF.

The chain has TRBV6-2 or TRBV6-3 and TRBJ1-2, with D uncertain. Trimming shortened V by 2 bases and J by 4 bases, and 8 bases separated the two germline ends. This CDR3 is built from 13 residues. CDR1 is MNHEY and CDR2 is SVGEGT in the germline V gene. CDR3 DNA sequence: TGTGCCAGCAGTTACCGCCCGAGCTATGGCTACACCTTC. Encoded protein: CASSYRPSYGYTF.

This clone was detected only a few times. This chain links TRBV27 with TRBJ1-2; 7 positions agree with TRBD1. Germline CDR1 reads MNHEY; CDR2 reads SMNVEV (reference sequence). This CDR3 is 13 amino acids long. J was trimmed by 8 bases and V by 5 bases; bases with no gene match: 8. CDR3 loop: CASSTRQGWGYTF. The CDR3 nucleotides are TGTGCCAGCAGTACGAGACAGGGTTGGGGCTACACCTTC.

This clone was recorded a few times. The chain uses TRBV28 and TRBJ1-2; D gene unclear. The CDR3 spans 13 residues. Trimming removed 5 bases at V and 0 bases at J, with 7 bases between. Germline CDR1 and CDR2: MDHEN and SYDVKM. CDR3: CASSLPTNYGYTF. The CDR3 nucleotides are TGTGCCAGCAGTCTACCTACTAACTATGGCTACACCTTC.

The rearrangement joins TRBV19 to TRBJ1-1; TRBD1 matches at 7 bases. With V trimmed by 4 bases and J by 6 bases, 11 bases remained unmatched. This CDR3 contains 15 residues. Per the germline V gene, CDR1 is LNHDA and CDR2 is SQIVND (reference sequence). The CDR3 reads CASSTITTGWAEAFF. Written as DNA, the CDR3 is TGTGCCAGTAGTACGATAACGACAGGGTGGGCTGAAGCTTTCTTT.

The chain links TRBV4-2 to TRBJ2-1; 7 nucleotides align to TRBD2. V lost 3 bases, J lost 0 bases, and 26 bases stayed unmatched. Per germline, CDR1 LGHNA and CDR2 YNFKEQ. CDR3 length: 23 amino acids. CDR3 sequence: CASSHRPLTASAGTQRSYNEQFF. For the CDR3, the DNA is TGTGCCAGCAGCCACAGACCTCTCACGGCCTCAGCGGGGACCCAGCGCTCCTACAATGAGCAGTTCTTC.

The rearrangement links TRBV6-6 to TRBJ2-7, with a possible D match to TRBD1 (6 bases). This CDR3 comprises 12 residues. Trimming cost V 4 bases and J 8 bases, with 12 bases left between them. Germline CDR1 reads MNHNY; CDR2 reads SVGAGI (reference sequence). The CDR3, as DNA: TGTGCCAGCAGTTCGGACAGATCGAAGCAGTACTTC. Residues: CASSSDRSKQYF.